Reported below is one TCR beta chain. Its cognate antigen is unknown. The data derive from a study of shared clonotypes between healthy human individuals. The method was immunoSEQ multiplex PCR; TCRdb's version includes in-frame clones alone and lacks a portion of them. The table records about 2 million clones, 90% to 95% of them present only once. Whole-study results and caveats: Naive subsets typically showed greater estimated richness than memory subsets. The donor pool, a small one, limited the genetic and exposure-history diversity represented.

The CDR3 is 19 residues long. Trimming pared 1 base from V and 0 bases from J, leaving 19 bases between. Germline loops: CDR1 MGHRA, CDR2 YSYEKL. The sample consisted of naive CD4+ T cells sorted from blood. As for subset: CD45RA+ positively selected. J is TRBJ2-4 and V is TRBV4-1, with D possibly being TRBD1 (6 bases). The receptor was derived from a man between 18 and 35 years old in good health. CDR3 in amino acids: CASSQVGAGVVLAKNIQYF. CDR3 DNA: TGCGCCAGCAGCCAAGTAGGAGCAGGGGTCGTTCTAGCCAAAAACATTCAGTACTTC.